The next 5 T cell receptor beta chains were all read from a single sample in a study of blood T cell repertoires in COVID-19. Clones were read by immunoSEQ multiplex PCR, and TCRdb kept only the in-frame ones, dropping some. Of 90,000 to 150,000 clones in the sample, around three quarters are singletons; the top ten hold about 6.8%. The sequencing input was peripheral blood. Receptors originate from a man aged 65 to 85 with acute or convalescent COVID-19.

J is TRBJ1-2 and V is TRBV25-1; D is unclear. Germline V gives CDR1 MGHDK, CDR2 SYGVNS. The germline V and J ends were trimmed by 6 bases and 0 bases, with 17 bases remaining between them. The CDR3 has 16 amino acids. CDR3 sequence: CASRDPGNPANYGYTF. DNA of the CDR3: TGTGCCAGCAGGGATCCGGGGAACCCTGCTAACTATGGCTACACCTTC.

J is TRBJ2-1 and V is TRBV5-5; either TRBD1 or TRBD2 may supply D (9 bases each). This CDR3 region has 20 residues. The V end was cut by 4 bases, the J end by 6 bases, with 32 bases between. The germline gives CDR1 SGHKS, CDR2 YYEKEE (reference sequence). CDR3 DNA: TGTGCCAGCAGCCCTCGCCGGGACAGGGAATTAGCGGGAGATATCAATGAGCAGTTCTTC. This encodes CASSPRRDRELAGDINEQFF.

CDR3 coding DNA: TGCGCCAGCAGCCCCTACTCCACAGTGAACACTGAAGCTTTCTTT. Translated: CASSPYSTVNTEAFF. The V gene is TRBV5-1, the J gene TRBJ1-1; D unclear. CDR3 length: 15 residues. V lost 4 bases to trimming and J lost 0 bases, with 13 bases between them. The germline gives CDR1 SGHRS, CDR2 YFSETQ.

This clone was found once. This chain connects TRBV18 to TRBJ2-7; 14 bases map to TRBD2. The CDR3 has 15 residues. Germline V CDR1 and CDR2: KGHSH, LQKENI. Trimming at V came to 4 bases and at J to 6 bases, leaving 5 bases not matched to a gene. The CDR3 DNA reads as TGTGCCAGCTCACGAGGACTAGCGGGAGGTATCGAGCAGTACTTC. Translated: CASSRGLAGGIEQYF.

V is TRBV10-1 and J is TRBJ2-2; 10 nucleotides match TRBD2. Germline V gene lookup returns CDR1 WNHNN and CDR2 SYGVQD (reference sequence). V dropped 6 bases and J dropped 5; count of bases not matched to a gene: 9. The length of the CDR3 is 16 residues. The CDR3, as DNA: TGCGCCAGCAGCCCCGGACTAGCGGAACAAACCGGGGAGCTGTTTTTT. Residues: CASSPGLAEQTGELFF.